This T cell receptor beta chain was captured in a study of T-cell memory formation after mild COVID-19. This clonotype turned up a few times. TCRdb analysed the 5' RACE reads with MiXCR anew, one entry per CDR3 protein. Among tens of thousands of distinct CDR3 sequences listed, over 11% were seen once. This sequence was found in an adult woman who had mild COVID-19 (a few samples of this study predate the infection). Cell type and time point are not known. Input material: PBMCs or a T cell subset sorted from them (not recorded which).

The CDR3 here is CASSLVDSSYNEQFF. CDR3 bases: TGTGCCAGCAGCTTAGTAGATAGCTCCTACAATGAGCAGTTCTTC. The chain employs TRBV7-9 and TRBJ2-1; D remains unclear. CDR3 length: 15 amino acids. V gave up 1 base and J gave up 0 bases, with 7 bases separating them. Germline CDR1 and CDR2: SEHNR and FQNEAQ (reference sequence).